A selection of T cell receptor beta chains follows, all from one sample in a study of blood T cells in healthy people across ages. TCRdb re-called the 5' RACE reads with MiXCR, one entry per CDR3 protein. The sample holds approximately 820,000 distinct CDR3 sequences; under 55% are singletons and the top ten take about 19%. Sequencing was performed on blood. The receptors here all came from a man in his sixties in good health. Both conserved end residues are part of each CDR3. The order of the fields is V gene, J gene, D gene, clone size, CDR3 DNA, CDR3 protein. D genes are given only for firm matches. The size field is filled for only some rows; it gives once, few, many or a size class.

>TRBV7-9|TRBJ2-7|TRBD2|NA
TGTGCCAGCAGCTTAGCAGCTAGCGGGGAAACCTACGAGCAGTACTTC
CASSLAASGETYEQYF
>TRBV20-1|TRBJ2-1|TRBD1|few
TGCAGTGCCCTGGCCGGGACAGGGCATAATGAGCAGTTCTTC
CSALAGTGHNEQFF
>TRBV7-2|TRBJ2-7|NA|few
TGTGCCAGCAGCCCGACCCGTAGCGGAACCTACGAGCAGTACTTC
CASSPTRSGTYEQYF
>TRBV12-3/TRBV12-4|TRBJ1-1|NA|few
TGTGCCAGCAGTCATACAGGTCCGAACACTGAAGCTTTCTTT
CASSHTGPNTEAFF
>TRBV7-6|TRBJ2-6|TRBD1|NA
TGTACCAGCAGCCCAGGACAGGGAATCTCTGGGGCCAACGTCCTGACTTTC
CTSSPGQGISGANVLTF
>TRBV4-2|TRBJ1-6|NA|NA
TGTGCCAGCAGTGATGTTCAGCGTCAGGGAGGTTCACCCCTCCACTTT
CASSDVQRQGGSPLHF
>TRBV6-2/TRBV6-3|TRBJ1-1|NA|few
TGTGCCAGCAGTTCTGACGGGAACACTGAAGCTTTCTTT
CASSSDGNTEAFF
>TRBV29-1|TRBJ2-1|TRBD2|few
TGCAGCGTTGACGACGCTAGCGGGGAGTACAATGAGCAGTTCTTC
CSVDDASGEYNEQFF
>TRBV5-1|TRBJ2-1|TRBD1|many
TGCGCCAGCAGCTTTGGACAGGGTGTCAATGAGCAGTTCTTC
CASSFGQGVNEQFF
>TRBV6-1|TRBJ2-3|NA|NA
TGTGCCAGCAGTGACTGGGGGGTCCCCCCAGATACGCAGTATTTT
CASSDWGVPPDTQYF
>TRBV27|TRBJ2-1|TRBD2|NA
TGTGTCAGCAGTTCCGATAAGGCCCGGGACTATTTATTGGATGAGCAGTTCTTC
CVSSSDKARDYLLDEQFF
>TRBV4-3|TRBJ2-1|TRBD2|few
TGCGCCAGCAGCCTAAGCGGGGGGTGGGACAATGAGCAGTTCTTC
CASSLSGGWDNEQFF
>TRBV7-2|TRBJ2-7|TRBD2|NA
TGTGCCAGCAGCTCCAATAGCGGGGGGGCCTTCAGTTTCGGGTACGAGCAGTACTTC
CASSSNSGGAFSFGYEQYF
>TRBV25-1|TRBJ2-4|NA|few
TGTGCCAGCATGGATTTGGGCATTCAGTACTTC
CASMDLGIQYF
>TRBV9|TRBJ1-6|NA|NA
TGTGCCAGCAGCGTAGCGGGGGGCGAGCATTCACCCCTCCACTTT
CASSVAGGEHSPLHF
>TRBV7-2|TRBJ1-2|TRBD1|few
TGTGCCAGCAGCTTAAGGACAGGGGACTTCTATGGCTACACCTTC
CASSLRTGDFYGYTF
>TRBV5-6|TRBJ2-1|TRBD1|once
TGTGCCAGCAGCCGAAGGACAGGGGAAGTCGATGAGCAGTTCTTC
CASSRRTGEVDEQFF
>TRBV10-3|TRBJ1-2|NA|NA
TGTGCCATCAGTGAGTCCCCCCCCGATGCTAACTATGGCTACACCTTC
CAISESPPDANYGYTF
>TRBV15|TRBJ1-5|NA|few
TGTGCCACCAGCGAGGCAGGGGGCAATCAGCCCCAGCATTTT
CATSEAGGNQPQHF
>TRBV15|TRBJ2-1|NA|NA
TGTGCCACCAGCAGAGACAGGGAGAATGAGCTGTTCTTC
CATSRDRENELFF
>TRBV25-1|TRBJ2-2|NA|NA
TGTGCCAGCAGTGAATTCAGGGGGGAGCTGTTTTTT
CASSEFRGELFF
>TRBV7-8|TRBJ1-1|NA|few
TGTGCCAGCAGCTTAGATCCCGGGGAGAACACTGAAGCTTTCTTT
CASSLDPGENTEAFF
>TRBV5-1|TRBJ1-2|NA|few
TGCGCCAGCAGCTTGGAACAGAACTATGGCTACACCTTC
CASSLEQNYGYTF
>TRBV7-9|TRBJ2-7|TRBD1|few
TGTGCCAGCAGCCTGACAGGGGACAATGAGCAGTACTTC
CASSLTGDNEQYF
>TRBV7-8|TRBJ1-1|NA|NA
TGTGCCAGCAGCCCTAGTCGGGCAATTCAGAACACTGAAGCTTTCTTT
CASSPSRAIQNTEAFF
>TRBV5-1|TRBJ2-5|NA|NA
TGCGCCAGCAGCTTGACTAGGAAAGAGACCCAGTACTTC
CASSLTRKETQYF